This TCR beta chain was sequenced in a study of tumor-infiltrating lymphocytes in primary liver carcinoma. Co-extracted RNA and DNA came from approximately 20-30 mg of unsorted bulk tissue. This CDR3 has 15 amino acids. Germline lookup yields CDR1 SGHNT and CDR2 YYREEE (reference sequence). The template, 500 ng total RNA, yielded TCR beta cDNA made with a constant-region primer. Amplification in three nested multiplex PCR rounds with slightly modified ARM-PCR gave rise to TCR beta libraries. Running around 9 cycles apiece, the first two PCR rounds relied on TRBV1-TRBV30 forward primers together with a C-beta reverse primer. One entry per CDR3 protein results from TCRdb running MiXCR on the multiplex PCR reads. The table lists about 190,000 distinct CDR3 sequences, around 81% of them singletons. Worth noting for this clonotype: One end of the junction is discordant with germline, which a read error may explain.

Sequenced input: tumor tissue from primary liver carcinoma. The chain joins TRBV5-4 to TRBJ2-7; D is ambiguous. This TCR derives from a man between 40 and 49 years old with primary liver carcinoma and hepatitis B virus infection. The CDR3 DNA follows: TGTGCCAGCAGCACCCCGAGTGGCGAGACCCACGAGCAGTATTTC. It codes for CASSTPSGETHEQYF.